The following is a T cell receptor beta chain sequence with its context. The target antigen is unknown. The table came from immunoSEQ multiplex PCR; TCRdb's copy has only in-frame clones and leaves some out. The sample includes tens of thousands of clones, 85% to 90% seen only once; the top ten take around 0.85%. V lost 9 bases, J lost 7 bases, and 15 bases lay in between. Germline V gene sequence: CDR1 SNHLY, CDR2 FYNNEI. The CDR3 covers 13 residues. The sample is drawn from a study of radiotherapy plus CTLA-4 blockade in lung cancer. Whole-study findings and limits: In blood, tumor-derived TCR clones expanded after radiotherapy plus ipilimumab.

The origin of this receptor is a human donor with non-small cell lung cancer who had stable disease on radiotherapy plus ipilimumab. Sample: peripheral blood, taken from a patient treated with radiotherapy plus ipilimumab. V is TRBV2 and J is TRBJ1-4; tentatively, D is TRBD1 (6 bases). CDR3 in DNA: TGTGCCAGAGCGGGGGGCAGGGGTGAAAAACTGTTTTTT. It codes for CARAGGRGEKLFF.